What follows is one T cell receptor beta chain and its context. Its target is unknown. The data stem from a study of shared clonotypes between healthy human individuals. The wider study: Donors were a couple of women and a few men aged 18 to 49.

CD45RO-negative, CCR7-selected cells formed the naive CD8 fraction, which excluded terminally differentiated effector memory CD45RA+ cells. There were no recent acute infections or vaccinations among the donors, who were healthy HIV-negative adults. Sequenced by immunoSEQ multiplex PCR; TCRdb stores in-frame clones only, minus some. The repertoire holds hundreds of thousands of clones, with just over 95% as singletons. Study-wide results and caveats: Memory subsets had estimated richness that was generally smaller than that of naive subsets. Sequencing of the sorted subsets was shown by rarefaction to be incomplete despite large depth.

V lost 3 bases, J lost 0 bases, and 12 bases lay in between. The CDR3 covers 15 residues. CDR1 is SGHDT and CDR2 is YYEEEE in the germline V gene. The source material was naive CD8+ T cells sorted from blood. This chain connects TRBV5-6 to TRBJ2-5; D might be TRBD1 (5 bases). The source of this sequence is a young man in good health. In DNA, the CDR3 is TGTGCCAGCAGCTCCCCGCGCAGGGACCAAGAGACCCAGTACTTC. Protein sequence: CASSSPRRDQETQYF.